This entry lists 29 T cell receptor beta chains sequenced from one sample in a study of blood T cells in healthy people across ages. Using a J-beta primer mix together with a sample-barcoded 5' primer, a second PCR was run for roughly 6 to 12 cycles. TCRdb re-derived calls from the 5' RACE reads in MiXCR, one entry per CDR3 protein. The data show over 600,000 distinct CDR3 sequences, 56% seen once. Material: blood. These TCRs come from a middle-aged man in good health.

On this clonotype: One junction end disagrees with the germline gene, perhaps due to a read error. The rearrangement links TRBV29-1 to TRBJ1-1; D is uncertain. From germline, CDR1 is SQVTM and CDR2 ANQGSEA. The length of the CDR3 is 10 residues. The CDR3 region is CNVVTPEAFF. In DNA, the CDR3 is TGCAACGTTGTCACCCCTGAAGCTTTCTTT.

The chain couples TRBV10-3 to TRBJ1-5; D not resolved. Trimming shortened V by 6 bases and J by 4 bases, and 13 bases separated the two germline ends. The CDR3 sequence is 14 residues long. Germline V gene sequence: CDR1 ENHRY, CDR2 SYGVKD. The CDR3 nucleotides read TGTGCCATCAGGAAGGATGGAGGGAATCAGCCCCAGCATTTT. This translates into CAIRKDGGNQPQHF.

In its sample, this clonotype was seen many times. This chain links TRBV5-1 with TRBJ2-1, with TRBD2 identical over 13 bases. V was pared by 4 bases and J by 4 bases, with 2 bases of the junction left unmatched. Germline V gives CDR1 SGHRS, CDR2 YFSETQ. The CDR3 runs to 15 residues. CDR3 sequence reads: CASSPGLAGYNEQFF. CDR3 nucleotides: TGCGCCAGCAGCCCGGGACTAGCGGGATACAATGAGCAGTTCTTC.

The chain couples TRBV12-3 or TRBV12-4 to TRBJ2-2, with D unresolved. The V and J ends lost 7 bases and 0 bases respectively, with 3 bases between them. The CDR3 sequence is 12 residues long. The CDR3 DNA sequence: TGTGCCAGCAACCCGAACACCGGGGAGCTGTTTTTT. This gives the protein CASNPNTGELFF.

The rearrangement uses TRBV29-1 and TRBJ1-2; no reliable D call. The germline CDR1 and CDR2 sequences are SQVTM and ANQGSEA. Deletions cut 2 bases from V and 6 bases from J, with 7 bases between. CDR3 size: 11 residues. The CDR3 nucleotides are TGCAGCGTTGAAAAGACTGATGGCTACACCTTC. It encodes CSVEKTDGYTF. The full variable domain, completed using reference TRBV29-1 and TRBJ1-2, is SAVISQKPSRDICQRGTSLTIQCQVDSQVTMMFWYRQQPGQSLTLIATANQGSEATYESGFVIDKFPISRPNLTFSTLTVSNMSPEDSSIYLCSVEKTDGYTFGSGTRLTVV.

The chain joins TRBV6-2 or TRBV6-3 to TRBJ2-1; D perhaps matches TRBD2 (5 bases). The V end lost 6 bases, the J end lost 6 bases, and 15 bases lay between the germline ends. CDR3 length: 14 amino acids. CDR1 and CDR2 from the germline V gene are MNHEY and SVGEGT. Here the CDR3 DNA reads TGTGCCAGCAGGCTAGAAGAGGGTACCAATGAGCAGTTCTTC. Translation gives CASRLEEGTNEQFF.

This chain uses TRBV9 with TRBJ1-2; D uncertain. CDR1 is SGDLS and CDR2 is YYNGEE in the germline V gene. V lost 0 bases to trimming and J lost 3 bases, with 6 bases between them. The CDR3 covers 13 residues. The CDR3 loop is CASSVGADYGYTF. In DNA form, the CDR3 reads TGTGCCAGCAGCGTAGGAGCCGACTATGGCTACACCTTC.

This chain joins TRBV28 and TRBJ2-2; no reliable D call. CDR1 and CDR2 (germline): MDHEN, SYDVKM. There are 13 residues in the CDR3. Trimming shortened V by 7 bases and J by 1 base, and 7 bases separated the two germline ends. CDR3 sequence (DNA): TGTGCCAGCATCACAGTGAACACCGGGGAGCTGTTTTTT. Translation: CASITVNTGELFF. The variable domain in full, completed from reference TRBV28 and TRBJ2-2, reads DVKVTQSSRYLVKRTGEKVFLECVQDMDHENMFWYRQDPGLGLRLIYFSYDVKMKEKGDIPEGYSVSREKKERFSLILESASTNQTSMYLCASITVNTGELFFGEGSRLTVL.

Remarks on this clonotype: A much larger clone is a single base away; this may be a read error. The chain couples TRBV10-3 to TRBJ2-5; 7 bases match TRBD1. This CDR3 is built from 13 residues. CDR1 ENHRY and CDR2 SYGVKD come from the germline V gene. DNA of the CDR3: TGTACCATCAACAGGGGTAACGGAGAGACCCAGTACTTC. This translates into CTINRGNGETQYF.

The chain uses TRBV12-3 or TRBV12-4 and TRBJ2-7, with 12 bases fitting TRBD2. The V gene end was trimmed by 6 bases and the J gene end by 0 bases; junction bases not matched to a gene: 6. This CDR3 spans 16 amino acids. The CDR3 DNA is TGTGCCAGCAGCCACCTGACTAGCGGGAGCTCCTACGAGCAGTACTTC. Translated: CASSHLTSGSSYEQYF.

The CDR3: CASSLVQGTRGGGSPLHF. In nucleotides, the CDR3 is TGTGCCAGCAGTTTGGTACAGGGTACGAGAGGGGGAGGGTCACCCCTCCACTTT. The rearrangement joins TRBV7-2 to TRBJ1-6; D possibly corresponds to TRBD1 (6 bases). The CDR3 consists of 18 residues. Per germline, CDR1 SGHTA and CDR2 FQGNSA. V was trimmed by 6 bases and J by 10 bases, leaving 28 bases between them.

The chain carries TRBV7-2 and TRBJ1-2; 12 nucleotides match TRBD1. Germline CDR1 and CDR2: SGHTA and FQGNSA. V was pared by 4 bases and J by 13 bases, with 10 bases of the junction left unmatched. The CDR3 runs to 14 residues. CDR3 bases: TGTGCCAGCAGCTCATCGGGACAGGGGGCAAAGATCACCTTC. Its translation: CASSSSGQGAKITF.

This chain connects TRBV9 to TRBJ2-1; maybe TRBD1 (5 bases). V was clipped by 0 bases and J by 5 bases, with 12 bases between them. In germline, CDR1 is SGDLS, CDR2 YYNGEE. The CDR3 covers 15 residues. Here the CDR3 reads CASSVATRDNNEQFF. CDR3 bases: TGTGCCAGCAGCGTAGCCACCAGGGATAACAATGAGCAGTTCTTC.

This clonotype showed up just a few times. The rearrangement joins TRBV29-1 to TRBJ2-3; 12 bases match TRBD2. Trimming cost V 4 bases and J 2 bases; bases outside gene matches: 10. Germline CDR1 is SQVTM and CDR2 is ANQGSEA. This CDR3 contains 17 residues. The DNA for the CDR3 is TGCAGCGTTGGAGTGACTAGCGGGAGCAGTCACACAGATACGCAGTATTTT. As protein: CSVGVTSGSSHTDTQYF.

The CDR3 is CASSVLGFSTEAFF. The CDR3 DNA is TGTGCCAGCAGTGTTTTAGGATTCTCGACTGAAGCTTTCTTT. This chain uses TRBV7-2 with TRBJ1-1; D is uncertain. V was cut by 6 bases and J by 5 bases, with 16 bases left in between. Germline V lookup: CDR1 SGHTA, CDR2 FQGNSA. CDR3 length equals 14 residues.

This clonotype was found a few times. The V call is TRBV9, the J call TRBJ2-7; D gene ambiguous. CDR1 and CDR2 from the germline V gene are SGDLS and YYNGEE. CDR3 length: 14 amino acids. V lost 4 bases, J lost 0 bases, and 11 bases lay in between. CDR3 sequence: CASSSDRSSYEQYF. The CDR3 bases are TGTGCCAGCAGCTCAGACCGGAGCTCCTACGAGCAGTACTTC.

This chain links TRBV6-1 with TRBJ2-1; 7 bases agree with TRBD1. CDR3 size: 12 residues. Germline trimming cut 5 bases from V and 13 bases from J; bases unmatched to any gene: 8. Germline V CDR1 and CDR2: MNHNS, SASEGT. The CDR3 DNA reads TGTGCCAGCAGTACTGGGACAGCCATCCAGTTCTTC. Translation gives CASSTGTAIQFF.

V and J are TRBV7-3 and TRBJ2-7; possibly TRBD2 for D (7 bases). Trimming pared 5 bases from V and 3 bases from J, leaving 20 bases between. Germline lookup yields CDR1 SGHTA and CDR2 FQGTGA. This CDR3 has 16 residues. The CDR3 DNA sequence: TGTGCCAGCAGCCCCGGGGGGCAGGGTACCCGCTACGAGCAGTACTTC. Translating it yields CASSPGGQGTRYEQYF.

The rearrangement joins TRBV5-1 to TRBJ1-4; TRBD1 is a possible D gene (6 bases). CDR3 length equals 17 residues. From germline, CDR1 is SGHRS and CDR2 YFSETQ. Trimming shortened V by 0 bases and J by 3 bases, and 15 bases separated the two germline ends. The CDR3 DNA follows: TGCGCCAGCAGCTTGGGGCCCGCGGGGGGCTCTAATGAAAAACTGTTTTTT. Protein: CASSLGPAGGSNEKLFF.

This chain links TRBV7-2 with TRBJ2-5; D gene unclear. Trimming removed 0 bases at V and 11 bases at J, with 16 bases between. The germline V gene encodes CDR1 SGHTA and CDR2 FQGNSA. The CDR3 extends over 14 amino acids. The CDR3 bases are TGTGCCAGCAGCTTAGCCCAGAAGTGGAATGAGCAGTACTTC. This gives the protein CASSLAQKWNEQYF.

The chain carries TRBV27 and TRBJ2-5; 8 positions agree with TRBD2. CDR1 is MNHEY and CDR2 is SMNVEV in the germline V gene (reference sequence). There are 18 residues in the CDR3. V shed 4 bases, J shed 2 bases, and the junction held 15 bases outside the gene matches. As DNA, the CDR3 is TGTGCCAGCAGTTCGCTCATCCGGCGGGAGGAGCCGCAAGAGACCCAGTACTTC. This codes for CASSSLIRREEPQETQYF.

A few counts support this clonotype. The rearrangement links TRBV9 to TRBJ2-1; 7 positions match TRBD1. TRBJ2-7 explains the end of the DNA better; the J call may be wrong. CDR3 length equals 17 residues. Per the germline V gene, CDR1 is SGDLS and CDR2 is YYNGEE. CDR3 residues: CASSVDAGGISYNEQYF. The CDR3 DNA is TGTGCCAGCAGCGTAGATGCAGGGGGTATTTCCTACAATGAGCAGTACTTC.

The V and J genes are TRBV6-2 or TRBV6-3 and TRBJ2-1; the D is unclear. This CDR3 has 11 residues. Per germline, CDR1 MNHEY and CDR2 SVGEGT. With 5 bases removed from V and 11 bases from J, the gap between germline ends came to 10 bases. In nucleotides, the CDR3 is TGTGCCAGCAGTCCCTTAAGGAAGCAGTTCTTC. As protein: CASSPLRKQFF.

The gene calls are TRBV6-2 or TRBV6-3 and TRBJ2-7, with a weak D call TRBD1 (5 bases). Looked up from germline, CDR1 is MNHEY and CDR2 is SVGEGT. The CDR3 has 17 amino acids. The V end was cut by 8 bases, the J end by 4 bases, with 27 bases between. DNA for the CDR3: TGTGCCAGCGTAGACCCTTGGGCAGGGCCCTCACCATACGAGCAGTACTTC. This sequence encodes CASVDPWAGPSPYEQYF.

The J gene is TRBJ2-5, the V gene TRBV5-4; 11 nucleotides match TRBD2. The CDR3 is 17 amino acids. After removal of 4 bases from V and 5 bases from J, the junction contained 13 bases not matched to a gene. The germline gives CDR1 SGHNT, CDR2 YYREEE (reference sequence). CDR3 sequence: CASSGAGLAAGAETQYF. CDR3 bases: TGTGCCAGCAGCGGCGCGGGACTAGCGGCCGGAGCGGAGACCCAGTACTTC.

This clonotype was observed a few times. The CDR3 is CASSGGQGTYYGYTF. The CDR3 nucleotides are TGTGCCAGCAGCGGGGGACAGGGGACCTACTATGGCTACACCTTC. The chain uses TRBV2 and TRBJ1-2, with 10 positions matching TRBD1. V lost 6 bases to trimming and J lost 3 bases; unmatched junction nucleotides: 7. CDR1 SNHLY and CDR2 FYNNEI come from the germline V gene. This CDR3 spans 15 amino acids.

As for this clonotype: One end of the junction does not line up with germline, which may come from a read error. V usage is TRBV27 and J usage is TRBJ1-1; perhaps TRBD1 as D (6 bases). The germline V gene encodes CDR1 MNHEY and CDR2 SMNVEV (reference sequence). CDR3 length: 15 residues. CDR3 bases: TGTGCCAGCAGTCTATCCTACAACAGGGTACCTGAAGCTTTCTTT. It is translated as CASSLSYNRVPEAFF.

V usage is TRBV10-3 and J usage is TRBJ2-7; a possible D gene is TRBD1 (5 bases). Trimming took 7 bases from V and 7 from J, leaving 20 bases between them. CDR1 is ENHRY and CDR2 is SYGVKD in the germline V gene. The CDR3 extends over 14 amino acids. CDR3 loop: CAITRQGTFDEQYF. In DNA, the CDR3 is TGTGCCATCACAAGGCAGGGAACCTTCGATGAGCAGTACTTC.

The chain recombines TRBV20-1 with TRBJ2-3, with 8 bases that match TRBD1. The CDR3 totals 15 residues. Germline V gene data show CDR1 as DFQATT and CDR2 as SNEGSKA (reference sequence). V lost 6 bases to trimming and J lost 3 bases; unmatched junction nucleotides: 11. CDR3 sequence reads: CSARDWTGTTDTQYF. CDR3 coding DNA: TGCAGTGCCCGGGATTGGACAGGGACGACAGATACGCAGTATTTT.